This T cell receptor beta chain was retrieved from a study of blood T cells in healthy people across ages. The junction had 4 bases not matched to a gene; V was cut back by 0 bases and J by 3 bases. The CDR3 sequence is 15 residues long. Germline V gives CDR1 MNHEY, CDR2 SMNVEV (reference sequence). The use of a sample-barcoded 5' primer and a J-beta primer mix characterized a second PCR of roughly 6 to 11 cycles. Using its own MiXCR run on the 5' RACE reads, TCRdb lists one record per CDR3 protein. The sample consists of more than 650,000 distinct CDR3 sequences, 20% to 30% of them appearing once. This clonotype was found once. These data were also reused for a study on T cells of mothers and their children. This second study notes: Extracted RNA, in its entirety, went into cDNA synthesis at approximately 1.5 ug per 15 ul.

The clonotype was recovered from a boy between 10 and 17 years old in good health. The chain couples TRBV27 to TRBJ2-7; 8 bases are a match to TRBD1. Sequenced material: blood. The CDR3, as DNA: TGTGCCAGCAGTTTATCCGTACAGGGGGGCTACGAGCAGTACTTC. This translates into CASSLSVQGGYEQYF.